The present T cell receptor beta chain was sequenced within a study of T cells in Graves' hyperthyroidism and ophthalmopathy. Amplification of TCR beta CDR3 regions was performed using RNA transcripts as template. Carried out on the TCR CDR3, a first-round RT-PCR used the HTBI primer set. TCRdb analysed the multiplex PCR reads with MiXCR anew, one entry per CDR3 protein. This repertoire shows 500,000 to 550,000 distinct CDR3 sequences, less than 20% found once; its top ten account for around 50%. V lost 7 bases and J lost 2, with 20 bases in between. CDR1 MDHEN and CDR2 SYDVKM come from the germline V gene. The CDR3 consists of 16 residues. The source of the PBMCs was roughly 10 ml of fresh peripheral blood. Details on this clonotype: This sequence may be a read error, since a much larger clone differs from it by one base.

The material sequenced was blood. The V call is TRBV28, the J call TRBJ2-5, with D possibly matching TRBD2 (5 bases). The source is a man aged 35 to 55 with Graves' ophthalmopathy. Here the CDR3 DNA reads TGTGCCAGCACCCCCCCCCCGGGAAGGGAACAAGAGACCCAGTACTTC. Its protein is CASTPPPGREQETQYF.